This T cell receptor beta chain was identified in a study of identical twins. Findings and limits, study-wide: Interpretation of the results relied on cross-sectional statistical analysis and not on following the same donors.

TCRdb called the 5' RACE reads again in MiXCR, with one record for every CDR3 protein. The top ten hold around 0.5% of the sample, which has approximately 530,000 distinct CDR3 sequences, 20% to 25% seen once. As regards this clonotype: The target antigen is unknown.

Another study also made use of these data, one on yellow fever vaccine responses in identical twins.

Material: CD4+ T cells sorted from blood. This sequence originates from a woman between 18 and 29 years old in good health.

CDR3 in DNA: TGTGCCAGCAGATTACAGGGAACTAGCACAGATACGCAGTATTTT. It is translated as CASRLQGTSTDTQYF. V is TRBV12-3 or TRBV12-4 and J is TRBJ2-3, with D possibly being TRBD1 (6 bases). The V and J ends lost 6 bases and 0 bases respectively, with 13 bases between them. This CDR3 spans 15 amino acids.